Listed here is a single TCR beta chain. This clonotype occurred many times. What antigen it recognizes has not been identified. Base qualities are missing; no much larger clone stands one base away. This entry is derived from a study of molecular identifiers for immune sequencing clone quantification (dated by TCRdb to between 2017 and 2018). About the full investigation: In a replicate experiment, RNA from around 18,000 or 91,000 naive CD8 T cells was split into five aliquots, four of which were sequenced. The study was a methods study using CD8 T cells to benchmark molecular-identifier clustering-based TCR repertoire sequencing (MIDCIRS) and TCR RNA copy counting.

The receptor library was made with PCR. The sequencer listed for this sample is Illumina HiSeq 4000. Bulk TCR libraries were made following a previously described method, with the TCR primers given in Table S5. Purification of total RNA was performed with the Qiagen AllPrep DNA/RNA kit. Reads from multiple sequencing runs of the same library were pooled before analysis. The original methods were these. Reads were retained only if an exact TCR constant sequence was present, and the retained reads were trimmed to 150 nt and grouped according to their 12-nt molecular barcodes. Within each barcode group, reads were sub-clustered at a 15% Levenshtein threshold, and quality-weighted consensus sequences were built per RNA molecule. Non-functional sequences were removed, as were lower-count sequences one edit away from another. Based on a fit of two negative binomial distributions, barcode sub-clusters having less than 20% of the maximum read count were discarded. TCRdb reanalyzed the raw reads on its own, using fastp at Q25 for trimming and MiXCR for clone calling, and kept in-frame beta chains. Every distinct CDR3 protein forms one entry, paired with its most common genes and DNA. TCRdb, not the original authors, processed these V and J calls. The table for this sample lists under 650,000 distinct CDR3 sequences; 15% to 20% of them were counted only once. The ten largest account for roughly 0.85% of the sample.

Broader findings and caveats from the paper: In CMV-specific effector cells, clones with more than 20 RNA copies accounted for over 97% of molecules, whereas in naive cells such clones accounted for under 1%. Even against a background of around 950,000 naive CD8 T cells, spiked-in Jurkat TCR RNA amounting to a single cell's worth was reported to be detectable. When barcode sub-clustering was omitted, TCR diversity was inflated by chimeric consensus sequences, with chimeras reaching as high as 47%. Highly expanded clone sizes could be underestimated because identical TCR molecules may share a barcode. The naive libraries included spiked-in Jurkat TCR RNA (fewer than 11 copies' worth), and this Jurkat TCR RNA is not part of the donor repertoire. Modeling gave approximately 3 recovered TCR RNA copies per cell versus roughly 10 by digital PCR, implying roughly 29% capture efficiency.

Naive CD8 T cell libraries were made from roughly 21,000 to 960,000 sorted cells using 10%, 30% or 50% of purified RNA. On a BD FACSAria II, naive CD8 T cells were FACS-sorted as CD8+CD4-CCR7+CD45RA+ and collected into RLT Plus buffer. To test detection sensitivity, Jurkat RNA equivalent to more than 9 TCR copies was spiked into samples of about 18,000-1,000,000 naive CD8 T cells. CD8 T cells were enriched with RosetteSep CD8+ T Cell Enrichment Cocktail and Ficoll-Paque, followed by ACK red cell lysis. Sequencing was performed on naive CD8+ T cells from blood, with Jurkat cell RNA spiked in. Reading the label with the study, this specimen's cell subset or site is: FACS-sorted CD8+CD4-CCR7+CD45RA+ naive T cells. The sequence was obtained from a human donor in good health. Some libraries in this study had Jurkat cell RNA spiked in.

The DNA sequence is TGCAGTGCTAGTGCAGGGGATGTAGAGACCCAGTACTTC. This gives the protein CSASAGDVETQYF. The chain is assembled from TRBV20-1 and TRBJ2-5; the D segment could be TRBD1, given 6 matching bases. The CDR3 runs 13 amino acids, cysteine and phenylalanine included. Only the CDR3 DNA stays, 39 bases, in frame from base 1. V sheds 3 bases and J sheds 4 bases, leaving 12 bases between their ends. As encoded in the germline V gene (reference sequence), CDR1 is DFQATT while CDR2 is SNEGSKA.